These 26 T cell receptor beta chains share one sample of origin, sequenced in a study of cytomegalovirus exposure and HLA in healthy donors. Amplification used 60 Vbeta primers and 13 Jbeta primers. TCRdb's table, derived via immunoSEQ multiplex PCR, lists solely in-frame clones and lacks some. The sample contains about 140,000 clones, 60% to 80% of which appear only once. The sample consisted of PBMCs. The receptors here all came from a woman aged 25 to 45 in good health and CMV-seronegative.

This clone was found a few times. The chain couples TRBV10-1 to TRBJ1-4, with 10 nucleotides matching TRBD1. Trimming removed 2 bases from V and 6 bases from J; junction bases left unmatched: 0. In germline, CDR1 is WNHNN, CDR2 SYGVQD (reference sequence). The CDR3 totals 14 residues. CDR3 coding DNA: TGCGCCAGCAGTGAGGGGACAGGGGATGAAAAACTGTTTTTT. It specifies CASSEGTGDEKLFF.

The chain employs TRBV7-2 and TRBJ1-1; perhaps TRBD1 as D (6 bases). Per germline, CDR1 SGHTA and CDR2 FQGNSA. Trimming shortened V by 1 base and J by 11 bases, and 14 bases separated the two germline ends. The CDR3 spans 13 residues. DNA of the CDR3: TGTGCCAGCAGCTTAGGACAGGAGTCAAGGGCTTTCTTT. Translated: CASSLGQESRAFF.

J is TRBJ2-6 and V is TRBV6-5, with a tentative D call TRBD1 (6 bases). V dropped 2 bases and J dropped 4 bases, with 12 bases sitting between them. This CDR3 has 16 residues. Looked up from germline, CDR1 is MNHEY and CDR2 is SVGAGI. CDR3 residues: CASSYEGVAGANVLTF. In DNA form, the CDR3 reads TGTGCCAGCAGTTACGAGGGGGTTGCAGGGGCCAACGTCCTGACTTTC.

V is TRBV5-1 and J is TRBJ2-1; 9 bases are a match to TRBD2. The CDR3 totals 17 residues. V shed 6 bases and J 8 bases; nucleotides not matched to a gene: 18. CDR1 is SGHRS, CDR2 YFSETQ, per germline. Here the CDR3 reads CASTRSGGSTTGDEQFF. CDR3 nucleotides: TGCGCCAGCACCCGGAGCGGGGGGTCCACCACCGGGGATGAGCAGTTCTTC.

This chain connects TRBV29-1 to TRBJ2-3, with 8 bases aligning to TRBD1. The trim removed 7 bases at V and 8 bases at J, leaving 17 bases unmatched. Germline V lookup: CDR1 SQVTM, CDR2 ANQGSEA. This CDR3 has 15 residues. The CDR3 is CSAPAQGASAGTQYF. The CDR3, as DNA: TGCAGCGCCCCGGCCCAGGGGGCTAGTGCCGGTACGCAGTATTTT.

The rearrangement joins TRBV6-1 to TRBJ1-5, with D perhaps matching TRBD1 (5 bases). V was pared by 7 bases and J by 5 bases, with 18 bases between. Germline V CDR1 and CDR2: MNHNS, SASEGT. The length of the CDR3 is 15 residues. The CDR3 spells CASKTGTAGDQPQHF. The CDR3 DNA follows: TGTGCCAGCAAGACTGGAACAGCGGGGGATCAGCCCCAGCATTTT.

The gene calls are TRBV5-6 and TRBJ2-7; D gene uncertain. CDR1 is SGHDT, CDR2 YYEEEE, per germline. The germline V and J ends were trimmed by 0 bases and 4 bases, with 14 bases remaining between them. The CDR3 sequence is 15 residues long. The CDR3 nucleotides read TGTGCCAGCAGCTTGGGTTACAGTACTTTTTACGAGCAGTACTTC. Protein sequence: CASSLGYSTFYEQYF.

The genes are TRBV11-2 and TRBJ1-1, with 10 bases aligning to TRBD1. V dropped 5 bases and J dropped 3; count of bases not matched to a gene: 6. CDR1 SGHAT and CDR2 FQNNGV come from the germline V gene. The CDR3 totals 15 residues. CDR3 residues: CASSTQTGGYTEAFF. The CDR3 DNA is TGTGCCAGCAGCACGCAGACAGGGGGCTACACTGAAGCTTTCTTT.

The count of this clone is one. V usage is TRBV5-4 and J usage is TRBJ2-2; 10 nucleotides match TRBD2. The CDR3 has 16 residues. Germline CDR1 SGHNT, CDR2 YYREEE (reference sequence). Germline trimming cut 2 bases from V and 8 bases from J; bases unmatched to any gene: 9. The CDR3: CASSFYGLADGGELFF. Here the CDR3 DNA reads TGTGCCAGCAGCTTCTACGGACTAGCGGACGGGGGGGAGCTGTTTTTT.

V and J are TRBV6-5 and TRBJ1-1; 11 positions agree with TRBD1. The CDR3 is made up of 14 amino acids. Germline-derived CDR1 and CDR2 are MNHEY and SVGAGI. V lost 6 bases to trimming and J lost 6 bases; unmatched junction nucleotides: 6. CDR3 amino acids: CASRAGQGVPEAFF. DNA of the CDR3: TGTGCCAGCAGAGCGGGACAGGGGGTTCCTGAAGCTTTCTTT.

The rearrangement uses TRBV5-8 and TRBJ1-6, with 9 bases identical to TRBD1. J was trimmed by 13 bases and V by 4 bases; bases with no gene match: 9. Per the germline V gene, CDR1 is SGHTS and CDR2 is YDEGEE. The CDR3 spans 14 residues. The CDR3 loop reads CASSLGQGVGPLHF. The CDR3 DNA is TGTGCCAGCAGCCTGGGACAGGGAGTAGGCCCCCTCCACTTT.

The chain's CDR3 is CASSPGVGMNTEAFF. CDR3 nucleotide sequence: TGTGCCAGCAGCCCAGGGGTCGGAATGAACACTGAAGCTTTCTTT. V gene TRBV7-3 combines with J gene TRBJ1-1; perhaps TRBD1 as D (6 bases). CDR1 is SGHTA and CDR2 is FQGTGA in the germline V gene. Trimming removed 5 bases at V and 0 bases at J, with 13 bases between. There are 15 residues in the CDR3.

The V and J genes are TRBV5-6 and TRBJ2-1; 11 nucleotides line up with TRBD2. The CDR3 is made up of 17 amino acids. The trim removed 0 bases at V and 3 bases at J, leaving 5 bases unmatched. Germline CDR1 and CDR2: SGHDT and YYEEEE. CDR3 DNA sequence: TGTGCCAGCAGCTTGGAAACTAGCGGGGGACGCTACAATGAGCAGTTCTTC. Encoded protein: CASSLETSGGRYNEQFF.

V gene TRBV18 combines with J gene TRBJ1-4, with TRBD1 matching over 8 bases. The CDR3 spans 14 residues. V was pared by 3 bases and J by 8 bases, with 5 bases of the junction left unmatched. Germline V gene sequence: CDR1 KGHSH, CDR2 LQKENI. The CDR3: CASSPGQAGEKLFF. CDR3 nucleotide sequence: TGTGCCAGCTCACCGGGACAGGCCGGGGAAAAACTGTTTTTT.

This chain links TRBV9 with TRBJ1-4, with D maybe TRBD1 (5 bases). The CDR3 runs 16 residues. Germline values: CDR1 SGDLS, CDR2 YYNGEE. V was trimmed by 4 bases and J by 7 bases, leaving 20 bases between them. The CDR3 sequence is CASSLSVGGVREKLFF. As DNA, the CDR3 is TGTGCCAGCAGCCTATCAGTGGGGGGTGTACGTGAAAAACTGTTTTTT.

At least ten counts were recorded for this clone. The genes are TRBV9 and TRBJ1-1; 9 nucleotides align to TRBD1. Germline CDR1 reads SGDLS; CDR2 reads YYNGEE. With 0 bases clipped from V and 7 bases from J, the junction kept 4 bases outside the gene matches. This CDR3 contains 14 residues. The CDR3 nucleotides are TGTGCCAGCAGCGTAGCCCAGGACAGGGGTGAAGCTTTCTTT. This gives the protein CASSVAQDRGEAFF.

In nucleotides, the CDR3 is TGTGCCAGCACCGCTGACAGGCGCCTCACTGAAGCTTTCTTT. Translation gives CASTADRRLTEAFF. This sequence joins TRBV6-1 and TRBJ1-1; a possible D gene is TRBD1 (6 bases). The CDR3 contains 14 residues. Germline CDR1 and CDR2: MNHNS and SASEGT. V shed 7 bases and J shed 4 bases, with 16 bases lying between them.

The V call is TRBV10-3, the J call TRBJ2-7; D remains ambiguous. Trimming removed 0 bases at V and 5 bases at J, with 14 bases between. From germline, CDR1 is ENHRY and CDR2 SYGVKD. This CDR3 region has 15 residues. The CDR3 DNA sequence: TGTGCCATCAGTGAGTCGTTGCGAGCGCGCGACGAGCAGTACTTC. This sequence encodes CAISESLRARDEQYF.

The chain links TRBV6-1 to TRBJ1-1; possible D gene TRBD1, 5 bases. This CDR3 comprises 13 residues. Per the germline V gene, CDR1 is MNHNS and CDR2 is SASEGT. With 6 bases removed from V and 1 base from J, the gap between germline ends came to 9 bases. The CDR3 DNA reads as TGTGCCAGCAGCTCGGACACGAACACTGAAGCTTTCTTT. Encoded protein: CASSSDTNTEAFF.

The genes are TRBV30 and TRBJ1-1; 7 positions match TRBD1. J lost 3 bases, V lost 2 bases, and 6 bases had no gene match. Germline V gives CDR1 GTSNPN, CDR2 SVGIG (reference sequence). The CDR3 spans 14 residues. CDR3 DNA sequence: TGTGCCTGGAGTCCCTACAGGGGAGACACTGAAGCTTTCTTT. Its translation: CAWSPYRGDTEAFF.

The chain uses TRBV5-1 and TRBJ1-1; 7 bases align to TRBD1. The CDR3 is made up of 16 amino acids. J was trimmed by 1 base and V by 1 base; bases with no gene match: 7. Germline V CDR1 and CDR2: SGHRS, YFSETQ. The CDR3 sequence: CASSLSEGAPNTEAFF. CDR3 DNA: TGCGCCAGCAGCTTGAGTGAGGGGGCGCCGAACACTGAAGCTTTCTTT.

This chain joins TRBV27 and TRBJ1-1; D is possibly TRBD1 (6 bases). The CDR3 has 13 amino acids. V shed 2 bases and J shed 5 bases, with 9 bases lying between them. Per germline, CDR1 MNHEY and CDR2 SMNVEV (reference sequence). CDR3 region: CASSLVQGTEAFF. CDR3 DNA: TGTGCCAGCAGTTTAGTACAGGGAACTGAAGCTTTCTTT.

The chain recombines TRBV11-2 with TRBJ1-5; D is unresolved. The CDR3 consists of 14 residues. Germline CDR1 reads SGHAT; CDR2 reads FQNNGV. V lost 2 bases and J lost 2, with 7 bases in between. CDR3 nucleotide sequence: TGTGCCAGCAGCTTAAGCGGGGGCAATCAGCCCCAGCATTTT. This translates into CASSLSGGNQPQHF.

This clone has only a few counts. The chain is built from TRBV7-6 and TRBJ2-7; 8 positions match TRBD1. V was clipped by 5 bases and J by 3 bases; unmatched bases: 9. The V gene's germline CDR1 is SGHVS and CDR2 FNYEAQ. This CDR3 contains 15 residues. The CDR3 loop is CASSAGQGGGYEQYF. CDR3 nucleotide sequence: TGTGCCAGCAGCGCAGGACAGGGTGGGGGCTACGAGCAGTACTTC.

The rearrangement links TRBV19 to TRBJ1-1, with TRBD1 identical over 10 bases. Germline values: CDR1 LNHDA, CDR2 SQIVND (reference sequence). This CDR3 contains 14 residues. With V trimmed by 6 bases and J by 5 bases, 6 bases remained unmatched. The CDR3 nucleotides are TGTGCCAGTAGCGACAGGGGGCGAGGGACTGAAGCTTTCTTT. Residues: CASSDRGRGTEAFF.

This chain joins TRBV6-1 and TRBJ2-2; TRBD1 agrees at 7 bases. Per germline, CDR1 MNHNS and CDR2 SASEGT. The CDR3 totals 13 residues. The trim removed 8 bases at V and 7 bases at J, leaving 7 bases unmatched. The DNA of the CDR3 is TGTGCCAGCGGGGACAGTAGCATCGGGGAGCTGTTTTTT. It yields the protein CASGDSSIGELFF.